This paragraph covers one T cell receptor beta chain sequence. This sample is part of a study of technical replicates of blood from a few donors. The CDR3 runs 12 residues. V dropped 5 bases and J dropped 11; count of bases not matched to a gene: 8. The germline CDR1 and CDR2 sequences are KGHSH and LQKENI. TCRdb's table, derived via immunoSEQ multiplex PCR, lists solely in-frame clones and lacks some. Of around 81,000 clones in the sample, approximately 96% were seen once. The TCR originated in a human donor in good health. What was sequenced was T cells isolated from PBMCs. This chain links TRBV18 with TRBJ1-1, with TRBD1 identical over 7 bases. CDR3 in DNA: TGTGCCAGCTCAAAACAGGGGAATCGGGCTTTCTTT. Translated: CASSKQGNRAFF.